This TCR beta chain was retrieved from a study of blood T cell repertoires in COVID-19. About the research overall: Samples of COVID-19 (acute and convalescent) were obtained from the United States, Italy and Spain. From T cells, B-cell-depleted T cells, or PBMCs came the material, which was cDNA or gDNA.

Under the authors' procedure: Amplified reference gene primers provided the basis for estimating nucleated cell counts. Clones were read by immunoSEQ multiplex PCR, and TCRdb kept only the in-frame ones, dropping some. D and trimming come from the DNA, and the V and J calls and clone size come from that table. The sample lists 200,000 to 250,000 clones, about 90% occurring once. Trimming left V 3 bases short and J 0 bases short, with 6 bases between. Germline CDR1 and CDR2: WSHSY and SAAADI. The CDR3 has 14 residues. The sample taken for sequencing was peripheral blood. This rearrangement joins TRBV10-2 to TRBJ1-5, with D perhaps matching TRBD1 (5 bases). This receptor was taken from a woman aged 50 to 60 with acute or convalescent COVID-19. The CDR3 here is CASSDRASNQPQHF. The CDR3 DNA reads TGCGCCAGCAGTGACAGGGCTAGCAATCAGCCCCAGCATTTT.